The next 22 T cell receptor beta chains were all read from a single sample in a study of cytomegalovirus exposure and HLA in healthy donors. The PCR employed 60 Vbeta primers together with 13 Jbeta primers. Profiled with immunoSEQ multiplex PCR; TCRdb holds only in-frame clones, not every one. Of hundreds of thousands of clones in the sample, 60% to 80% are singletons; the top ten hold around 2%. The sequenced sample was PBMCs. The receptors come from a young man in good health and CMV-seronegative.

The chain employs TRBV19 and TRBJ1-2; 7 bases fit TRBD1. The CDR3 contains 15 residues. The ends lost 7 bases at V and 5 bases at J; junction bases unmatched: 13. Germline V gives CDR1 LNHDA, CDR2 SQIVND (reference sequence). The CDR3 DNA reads TGTGCCAGTACCTCGACCTCCGGGACAGTGTATGGCTACACCTTC. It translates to CASTSTSGTVYGYTF.

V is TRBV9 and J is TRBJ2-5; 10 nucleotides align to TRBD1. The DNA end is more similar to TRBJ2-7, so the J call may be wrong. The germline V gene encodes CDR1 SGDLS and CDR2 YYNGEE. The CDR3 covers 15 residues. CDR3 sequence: CASSPPDRGSYEQYF. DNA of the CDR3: TGTGCCAGCAGCCCTCCGGACAGGGGGTCCTACGAGCAGTACTTC.

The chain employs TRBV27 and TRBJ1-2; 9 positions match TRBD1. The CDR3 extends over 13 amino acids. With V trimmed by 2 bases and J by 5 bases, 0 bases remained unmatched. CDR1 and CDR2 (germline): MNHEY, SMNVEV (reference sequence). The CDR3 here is CASSLGQGYGYTF. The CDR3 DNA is TGTGCCAGCAGTTTAGGACAGGGGTATGGCTACACCTTC.

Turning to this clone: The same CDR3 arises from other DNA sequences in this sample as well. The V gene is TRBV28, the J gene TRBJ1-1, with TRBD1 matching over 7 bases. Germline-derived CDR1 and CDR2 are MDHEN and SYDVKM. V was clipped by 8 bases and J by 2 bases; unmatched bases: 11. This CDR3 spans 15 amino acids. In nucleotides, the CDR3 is TGTGCCAGCGGGGTGGGTCGGACAGGAAACACTGAAGCTTTCTTT. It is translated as CASGVGRTGNTEAFF. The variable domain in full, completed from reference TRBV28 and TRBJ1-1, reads DVKVTQSSRYLVKRTGEKVFLECVQDMDHENMFWYRQDPGLGLRLIYFSYDVKMKEKGDIPEGYSVSREKKERFSLILESASTNQTSMYLCASGVGRTGNTEAFFGQGTRLTVV.

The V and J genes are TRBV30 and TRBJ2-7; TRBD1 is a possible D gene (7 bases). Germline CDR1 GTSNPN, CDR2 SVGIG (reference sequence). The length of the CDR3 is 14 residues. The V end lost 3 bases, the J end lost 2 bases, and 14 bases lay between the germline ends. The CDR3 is CAWSRGRGAYEQYF. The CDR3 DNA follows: TGTGCCTGGAGCCGGGGCAGGGGGGCCTACGAGCAGTACTTC.

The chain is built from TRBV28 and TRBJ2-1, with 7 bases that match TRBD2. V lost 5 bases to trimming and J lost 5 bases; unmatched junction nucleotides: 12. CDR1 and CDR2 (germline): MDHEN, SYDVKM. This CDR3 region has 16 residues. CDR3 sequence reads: CASSEVGGRTNNEQFF. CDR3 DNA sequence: TGTGCCAGCAGTGAAGTTGGCGGGAGAACTAACAATGAGCAGTTCTTC.

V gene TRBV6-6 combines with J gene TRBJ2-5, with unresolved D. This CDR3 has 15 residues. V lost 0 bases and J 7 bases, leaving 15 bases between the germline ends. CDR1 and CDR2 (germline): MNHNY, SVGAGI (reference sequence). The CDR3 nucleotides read TGTGCCAGCAGTTACTCGTTACCTGTGTCCGGGACCCAGTACTTC. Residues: CASSYSLPVSGTQYF.

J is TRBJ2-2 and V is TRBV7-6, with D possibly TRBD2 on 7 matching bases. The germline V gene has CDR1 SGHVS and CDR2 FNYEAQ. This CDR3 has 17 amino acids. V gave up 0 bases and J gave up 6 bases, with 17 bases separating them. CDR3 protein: CASSLAGAGVSSGELFF. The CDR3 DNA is TGTGCCAGCAGCTTAGCGGGGGCGGGAGTGTCATCCGGGGAGCTGTTTTTT.

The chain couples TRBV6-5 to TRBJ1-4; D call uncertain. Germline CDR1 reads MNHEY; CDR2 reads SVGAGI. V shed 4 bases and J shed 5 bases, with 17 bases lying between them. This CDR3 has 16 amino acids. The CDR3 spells CASSLFWSKKNEKLFF. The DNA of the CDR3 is TGTGCCAGCAGTTTATTCTGGAGTAAGAAGAATGAAAAACTGTTTTTT.

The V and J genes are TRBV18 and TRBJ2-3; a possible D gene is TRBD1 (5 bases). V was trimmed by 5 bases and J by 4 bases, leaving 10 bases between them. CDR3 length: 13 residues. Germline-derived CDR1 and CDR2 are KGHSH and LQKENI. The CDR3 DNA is TGTGCCAGCTCAAGGGGATTTCCAGATACGCAGTATTTT. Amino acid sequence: CASSRGFPDTQYF.

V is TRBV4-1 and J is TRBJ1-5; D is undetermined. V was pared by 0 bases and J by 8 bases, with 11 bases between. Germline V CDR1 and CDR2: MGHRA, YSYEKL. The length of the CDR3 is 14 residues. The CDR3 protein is CASSQEGLSEPQHF. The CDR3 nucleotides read TGCGCCAGCAGCCAAGAGGGCTTGAGTGAGCCCCAGCATTTT.

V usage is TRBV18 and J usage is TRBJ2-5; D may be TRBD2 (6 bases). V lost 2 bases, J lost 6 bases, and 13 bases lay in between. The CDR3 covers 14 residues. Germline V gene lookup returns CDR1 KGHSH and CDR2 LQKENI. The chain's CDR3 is CASSPTGTVKTQYF. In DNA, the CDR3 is TGTGCCAGCTCACCAACGGGGACTGTGAAGACCCAGTACTTC.

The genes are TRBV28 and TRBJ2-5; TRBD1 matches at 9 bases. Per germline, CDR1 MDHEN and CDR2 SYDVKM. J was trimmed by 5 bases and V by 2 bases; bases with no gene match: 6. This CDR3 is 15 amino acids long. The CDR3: CASSLKGQGQETQYF. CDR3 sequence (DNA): TGTGCCAGCAGTTTAAAGGGACAGGGACAGGAGACCCAGTACTTC.

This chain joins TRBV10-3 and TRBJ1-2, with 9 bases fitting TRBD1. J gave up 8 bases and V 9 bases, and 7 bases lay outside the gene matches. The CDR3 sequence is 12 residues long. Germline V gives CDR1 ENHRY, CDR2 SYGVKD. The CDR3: CAMDRGSKGYTF. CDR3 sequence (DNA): TGTGCCATGGACAGGGGATCAAAGGGCTACACCTTC.

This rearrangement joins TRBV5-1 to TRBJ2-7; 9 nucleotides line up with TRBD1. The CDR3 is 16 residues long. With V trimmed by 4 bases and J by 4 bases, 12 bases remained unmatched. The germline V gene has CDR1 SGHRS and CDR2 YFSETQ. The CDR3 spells CASSALGGTGSYEQYF. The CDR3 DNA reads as TGCGCCAGCAGCGCCCTGGGGGGGACAGGGTCGTACGAGCAGTACTTC.

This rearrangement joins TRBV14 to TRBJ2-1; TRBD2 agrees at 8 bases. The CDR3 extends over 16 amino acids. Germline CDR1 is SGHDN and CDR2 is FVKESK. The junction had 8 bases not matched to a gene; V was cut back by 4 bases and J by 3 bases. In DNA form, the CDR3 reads TGTGCCAGCAGCCCTATAACTAGCGGAAACTACAATGAGCAGTTCTTC. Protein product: CASSPITSGNYNEQFF. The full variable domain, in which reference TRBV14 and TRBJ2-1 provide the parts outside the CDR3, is EAGVTQFPSHSVIEKGQTVTLRCDPISGHDNLYWYRRVMGKEIKFLLHFVKESKQDESGMPNNRFLAERTGGTYSTLKVQPAELEDSGVYFCASSPITSGNYNEQFFGPGTRLTVL.

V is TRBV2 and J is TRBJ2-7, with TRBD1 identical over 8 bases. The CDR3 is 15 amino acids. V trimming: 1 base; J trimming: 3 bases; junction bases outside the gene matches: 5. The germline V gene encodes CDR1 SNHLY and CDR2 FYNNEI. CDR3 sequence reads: CASSEGGRGHYEQYF. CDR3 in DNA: TGTGCCAGCAGTGAAGGGGGCAGGGGGCACTACGAGCAGTACTTC. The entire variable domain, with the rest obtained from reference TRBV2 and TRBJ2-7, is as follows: EPEVTQTPSHQVTQMGQEVILRCVPISNHLYFYWYRQILGQKVEFLVSFYNNEISEKSEIFDDQFSVERPDGSNFTLKIRSTKLEDSAMYFCASSEGGRGHYEQYFGPGTRLTVT.

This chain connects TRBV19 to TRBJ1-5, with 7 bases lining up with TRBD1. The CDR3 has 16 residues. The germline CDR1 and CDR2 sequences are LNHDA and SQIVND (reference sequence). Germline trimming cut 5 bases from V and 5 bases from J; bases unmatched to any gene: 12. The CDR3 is CASSGSGTVGYQPQHF. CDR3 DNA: TGTGCCAGTAGTGGGTCGGGGACAGTGGGTTATCAGCCCCAGCATTTT. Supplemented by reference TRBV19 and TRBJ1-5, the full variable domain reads DGGITQSPKYLFRKEGQNVTLSCEQNLNHDAMYWYRQDPGQGLRLIYYSQIVNDFQKGDIAEGYSVSREKKESFPLTVTSAQKNPTAFYLCASSGSGTVGYQPQHFGDGTRLSIL.

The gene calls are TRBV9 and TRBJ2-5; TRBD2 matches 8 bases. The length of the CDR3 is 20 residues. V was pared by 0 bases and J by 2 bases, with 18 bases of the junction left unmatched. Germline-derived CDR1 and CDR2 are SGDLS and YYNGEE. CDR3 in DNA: TGTGCCAGCAGCGTAGACGGGGGTGGAGGGCTAGCGGGCCTACAAGAGACCCAGTACTTC. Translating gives CASSVDGGGGLAGLQETQYF.

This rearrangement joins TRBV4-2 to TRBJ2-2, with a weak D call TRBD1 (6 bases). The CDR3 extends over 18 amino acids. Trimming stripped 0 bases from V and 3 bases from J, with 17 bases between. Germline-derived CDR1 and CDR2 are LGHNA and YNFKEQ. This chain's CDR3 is CASSQDPFRDTDTGELFF. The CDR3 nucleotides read TGTGCCAGCAGCCAAGACCCATTCCGGGACACCGACACCGGGGAGCTGTTTTTT.

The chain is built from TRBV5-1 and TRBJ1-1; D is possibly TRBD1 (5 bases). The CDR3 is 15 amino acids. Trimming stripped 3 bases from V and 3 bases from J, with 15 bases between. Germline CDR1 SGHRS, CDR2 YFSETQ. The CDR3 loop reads CASSSRPGGDTEAFF. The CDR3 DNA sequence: TGCGCCAGCAGCTCCCGACCGGGAGGGGACACTGAAGCTTTCTTT. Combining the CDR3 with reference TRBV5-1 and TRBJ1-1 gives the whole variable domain KAGVTQTPRYLIKTRGQQVTLSCSPISGHRSVSWYQQTPGQGLQFLFEYFSETQRNKGNFPGRFSGRQFSNSRSEMNVSTLELGDSALYLCASSSRPGGDTEAFFGQGTRLTVV.

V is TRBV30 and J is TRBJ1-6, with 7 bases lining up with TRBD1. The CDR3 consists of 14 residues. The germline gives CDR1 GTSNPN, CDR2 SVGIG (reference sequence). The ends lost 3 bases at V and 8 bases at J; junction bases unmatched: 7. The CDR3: CAWRGQGDYSPLHF. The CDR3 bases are TGTGCCTGGAGGGGGCAGGGGGATTATTCACCCCTCCACTTT.